The clone carrying this TCR beta chain has just a few counts. This sample is part of a study of T-cell reconstitution after alpha-beta-depleted transplantation in children. The authors prepared the TCRbeta library with unique molecular identifiers. MiXCR, run by TCRdb on the PCR reads, gives a single entry per CDR3 protein. The sample consists of 420,000 or so distinct CDR3 sequences, about 11% of them appearing once. CDR3 length equals 14 residues. Per germline, CDR1 MNHEY and CDR2 SVGEGT. With V trimmed by 0 bases and J by 11 bases, 5 bases remained unmatched. The sample here was PBMCs from the stem cell graft donor, taken from the stem cell graft. The sequence was collected from a human donor who donated a stem cell graft to a child with acute myeloid leukemia. The rearrangement joins TRBV6-2 or TRBV6-3 to TRBJ2-4; 9 bases line up with TRBD1. CDR3 nucleotides: TGTGCCAGCAGTTACTCGGGGACAGGGAGCGTTCAGTACTTC. Its protein is CASSYSGTGSVQYF.